Each of the 23 T cell receptor beta chains below was sequenced from the same sample in a study of blood T cell repertoires in COVID-19. Generated by immunoSEQ multiplex PCR, the TCRdb table keeps only in-frame clones and is missing some. The profile shows 350,000 to 450,000 clones, 65% to 90% of them singletons. Sequencing was performed on peripheral blood. The receptors stem from a woman between 55 and 75 years old with COVID-19, enrolled during active disease.

This clone showed up just a few times. This sequence joins TRBV7-9 and TRBJ1-2, with D uncertain. This CDR3 contains 15 residues. Trimming stripped 2 bases from V and 4 bases from J, with 14 bases between. Germline CDR1 reads SEHNR; CDR2 reads FQNEAQ (reference sequence). CDR3 nucleotides: TGTGCCAGCAGCTTATTAGTGTCGGAGGCCTATGGCTACACCTTC. Amino acid sequence: CASSLLVSEAYGYTF. The full variable domain, with the rest looked up from reference TRBV7-9 and TRBJ1-2, is DTGVSQNPRHKITKRGQNVTFRCDPISEHNRLYWYRQTLGQGPEFLTYFQNEAQLEKSRLLSDRFSAERPKGSFSTLEIQRTEQGDSAMYLCASSLLVSEAYGYTFGSGTRLTVV.

This clone has only one observation. This chain joins TRBV10-3 and TRBJ2-1; the match to TRBD2 covers 8 bases. Germline CDR1 is ENHRY and CDR2 is SYGVKD. The J segment lost 4 bases and the V segment lost 6 bases, leaving 2 bases of the junction unmatched. The CDR3 covers 13 residues. The CDR3 DNA is TGTGCCATCAGCGGGGGGGAGTACAATGAGCAGTTCTTC. It translates to CAISGGEYNEQFF.

The chain recombines TRBV6-1 with TRBJ1-5; no firm D call. Per the germline V gene, CDR1 is MNHNS and CDR2 is SASEGT. V was trimmed by 3 bases and J by 6 bases, leaving 3 bases between them. The CDR3 is 11 amino acids. CDR3 loop: CASSESQPQHF. Written as DNA, the CDR3 is TGTGCCAGCAGTGAGAGTCAGCCCCAGCATTTT.

The V gene is TRBV6-5, the J gene TRBJ1-5; the D is unclear. The CDR3 spans 15 residues. Between the trimmed V and J ends, which lost 6 bases and 0 bases, there was a span of 12 bases. Germline CDR1 reads MNHEY; CDR2 reads SVGAGI. The CDR3, as DNA: TGTGCCAGCAGCACAAGATTTTATAGCAATCAGCCCCAGCATTTT. It codes for CASSTRFYSNQPQHF.

The gene calls are TRBV18 and TRBJ2-7, with D possibly TRBD1 on 6 matching bases. This CDR3 is built from 12 residues. Trimming took off 3 bases at V and 5 bases at J, with 8 bases between the two ends. Germline CDR1 and CDR2: KGHSH and LQKENI. The CDR3 sequence: CASSPQGNEQYF. CDR3 DNA sequence: TGTGCCAGCTCACCGCAGGGGAACGAGCAGTACTTC.

The V gene is TRBV28, the J gene TRBJ2-7, with TRBD1 as a possible D gene (5 bases). Germline V CDR1 and CDR2: MDHEN, SYDVKM. CDR3 length: 14 amino acids. Trimming left V 4 bases short and J 4 bases short, with 14 bases between. CDR3 amino acids: CASSSARARYEQYF. The CDR3 bases are TGTGCCAGCAGTTCGGCCAGGGCAAGGTACGAGCAGTACTTC.

This rearrangement joins TRBV7-2 to TRBJ2-1; 7 bases map to TRBD1. CDR3 length: 15 residues. Trimming at V came to 3 bases and at J to 1 base, leaving 3 bases not matched to a gene. CDR1 SGHTA and CDR2 FQGNSA come from the germline V gene. CDR3 nucleotide sequence: TGTGCCAGCAGCTTCTCCAGGGGGTCCTACAATGAGCAGTTCTTC. Protein product: CASSFSRGSYNEQFF. The full variable domain, rest sourced from reference TRBV7-2 and TRBJ2-1, is GAGVSQSPSNKVTEKGKDVELRCDPISGHTALYWYRQSLGQGLEFLIYFQGNSAPDKSGLPSDRFSAERTGGSVSTLTIQRTQQEDSAVYLCASSFSRGSYNEQFFGPGTRLTVL.

This clone was detected only once. The V call is TRBV4-1, the J call TRBJ2-7; the D is unclear. V shed 1 base and J shed 3 bases, with 10 bases lying between them. Germline-derived CDR1 and CDR2 are MGHRA and YSYEKL. CDR3 length: 14 amino acids. The CDR3, as DNA: TGCGCCAGCAGCCAAGCGGTGTCAGGCTACGAGCAGTACTTC. This codes for CASSQAVSGYEQYF.

The V gene is TRBV13, the J gene TRBJ2-5; TRBD2 matches at 16 bases. Trimming removed 5 bases from V and 2 bases from J; junction bases left unmatched: 2. This CDR3 is built from 16 residues. CDR1 is PRHDT and CDR2 is FYEKMQ in the germline V gene (reference sequence). CDR3 nucleotide sequence: TGTGCCAGCAGCCCGGGACTAGCGGGGGGGCAAGAGACCCAGTACTTC. Residues: CASSPGLAGGQETQYF.

This chain links TRBV4-3 with TRBJ1-1; D call uncertain. Trimming left V 3 bases short and J 1 base short, with 9 bases between. The germline CDR1 and CDR2 sequences are LGHNA and YSLEER. The CDR3 covers 14 residues. The CDR3 coding sequence is TGCGCCAGCAGCCAGGCATATACGAACACTGAAGCTTTCTTT. This translates into CASSQAYTNTEAFF.

This chain joins TRBV27 and TRBJ1-5; TRBD1 matches 7 bases. V was clipped by 5 bases and J by 6 bases; unmatched bases: 10. CDR3 length: 15 amino acids. The germline V gene encodes CDR1 MNHEY and CDR2 SMNVEV (reference sequence). The CDR3 is CASSPRTGTFQPQHF. The DNA of the CDR3 is TGTGCCAGCAGTCCCCGGACAGGTACCTTTCAGCCCCAGCATTTT.

V is TRBV19 and J is TRBJ1-3; TRBD1 agrees at 8 bases. CDR1 and CDR2 from the germline V gene are LNHDA and SQIVND (reference sequence). The CDR3 is 16 amino acids. V shed 4 bases, J shed 0 bases, and the junction held 5 bases outside the gene matches. The CDR3 DNA sequence: TGTGCCAGTAGTACAGGACAGGGCTACTCTGGAAACACCATATATTTT. This translates into CASSTGQGYSGNTIYF.

The chain recombines TRBV28 with TRBJ1-2; 10 positions match TRBD1. Per germline, CDR1 MDHEN and CDR2 SYDVKM. This CDR3 spans 14 amino acids. The V segment lost 6 bases and the J segment 4 bases; nucleotides outside the gene matches: 5. Written as DNA, the CDR3 is TGTGCCAGCAGCCCCGGGACAGGGGTCTATGGCTACACCTTC. This encodes CASSPGTGVYGYTF.

The genes are TRBV7-2 and TRBJ2-3; TRBD2 matches at 9 bases. V gave up 5 bases and J gave up 5 bases; unmatched junction bases: 14. The germline gives CDR1 SGHTA, CDR2 FQGNSA. The CDR3 length is 17 residues. The CDR3 DNA sequence: TGTGCCAGCAGCGCCCCCCGTCGCGGGGGGGCCGGAGATACGCAGTATTTT. Translating gives CASSAPRRGGAGDTQYF.

The chain carries TRBV30 and TRBJ1-1; 11 bases fit TRBD1. Germline V gene lookup returns CDR1 GTSNPN and CDR2 SVGIG (reference sequence). J was trimmed by 4 bases and V by 1 base; bases with no gene match: 8. The CDR3 is made up of 16 amino acids. The CDR3 region is CAWSADRGRGGTEAFF. In DNA, the CDR3 is TGTGCCTGGAGTGCGGACAGGGGGCGCGGGGGCACTGAAGCTTTCTTT. The whole variable domain, filled in from reference TRBV30 and TRBJ1-1, reads SQTIHQWPATLVQPVGSPLSLECTVEGTSNPNLYWYRQAAGRGLQLLFYSVGIGQISSEVPQNLSASRPQDRQFILSSKKLLLSDSGFYLCAWSADRGRGGTEAFFGQGTRLTVV.

The chain uses TRBV3-1 (or the pseudogene TRBV3-2) and TRBJ2-5, with TRBD2 identical over 7 bases. The V and J ends lost 3 bases and 5 bases, in that order; junction bases with no gene match: 6. Germline V lookup: CDR1 LGHDT, CDR2 YNNKEL (reference sequence). CDR3 length equals 14 residues. The CDR3 sequence: CASSHGLERETQYF. The CDR3, as DNA: TGTGCCAGCAGCCACGGACTAGAACGGGAGACCCAGTACTTC.

This chain links TRBV5-1 with TRBJ1-2, with a tentative D call TRBD1 (6 bases). The CDR3 consists of 14 residues. Per the germline V gene, CDR1 is SGHRS and CDR2 is YFSETQ. Between the trimmed V and J ends, which lost 4 bases and 3 bases, there was a span of 13 bases. CDR3 loop: CASSPGSGDYGYTF. Here the CDR3 DNA reads TGCGCCAGCAGCCCCGGGTCAGGGGACTATGGCTACACCTTC.

This chain joins TRBV7-6 and TRBJ1-1, with unresolved D. The CDR3 length is 13 residues. The V and J ends lost 4 bases and 5 bases respectively, with 11 bases between them. Per germline, CDR1 SGHVS and CDR2 FNYEAQ. The CDR3 protein is CASSSGVGTEAFF. Written as DNA, the CDR3 is TGTGCCAGCAGCTCCGGGGTGGGGACTGAAGCTTTCTTT.

This clone was counted a single time. The rearrangement uses TRBV18 and TRBJ1-2; 7 bases are a match to TRBD1. Germline V gene sequence: CDR1 KGHSH, CDR2 LQKENI. CDR3 length: 14 residues. The V and J ends lost 8 bases and 2 bases, in that order; junction bases with no gene match: 8. In DNA form, the CDR3 reads TGTGCCAGCCGTTCCGGAGGGGGCAACTATGGCTACACCTTC. This sequence encodes CASRSGGGNYGYTF.

The chain has TRBV7-6 and TRBJ1-3, with D tentatively TRBD1 (5 bases). V lost 4 bases, J lost 4 bases, and 14 bases lay in between. From germline, CDR1 is SGHVS and CDR2 FNYEAQ. CDR3 length: 15 residues. CDR3 residues: CASSSDNNSGNTIYF. CDR3 nucleotides: TGTGCCAGCAGCTCGGACAATAACTCCGGAAACACCATATATTTT.

This clone is a singleton in its sample. This sequence joins TRBV9 and TRBJ1-4, with D possibly being TRBD1 (6 bases). The CDR3 is 14 residues long. Between the trimmed V and J ends, which lost 5 bases and 7 bases, there was a span of 15 bases. Looked up from germline, CDR1 is SGDLS and CDR2 is YYNGEE. CDR3 sequence reads: CASSRGGQGEKLFF. DNA of the CDR3: TGTGCCAGCAGTCGCGGGGGGCAGGGTGAAAAACTGTTTTTT. The whole variable domain, filled in from reference TRBV9 and TRBJ1-4, reads DSGVTQTPKHLITATGQRVTLRCSPRSGDLSVYWYQQSLDQGLQFLIQYYNGEERAKGNILERFSAQQFPDLHSELNLSSLELGDSALYFCASSRGGQGEKLFFGSGTQLSVL.

This clone appeared a single time. The chain joins TRBV5-6 to TRBJ2-5, with 9 bases fitting TRBD2. V gave up 4 bases and J gave up 4 bases; unmatched junction bases: 5. This CDR3 is 14 amino acids long. Per germline, CDR1 SGHDT and CDR2 YYEEEE. The CDR3 nucleotides read TGTGCCAGCAGCATCTCGCGGGGGGGAGAGACCCAGTACTTC. Amino acid sequence: CASSISRGGETQYF.

The genes are TRBV7-8 and TRBJ2-3, with TRBD2 matching over 7 bases. CDR3 length equals 15 residues. Per germline, CDR1 SGHVS and CDR2 FQNEAQ. Losses at the gene ends were 1 base for V and 8 bases for J; bases not matched to a gene: 9. The CDR3 region has the DNA TGTGCCAGCAGCTTAGGGGTGCCAGGGAGGGCTACGCAGTATTTT. Its protein product is CASSLGVPGRATQYF. The full variable domain, its missing parts supplied by reference TRBV7-8 and TRBJ2-3, is GAGVSQSPRYKVAKRGQDVALRCDPISGHVSLFWYQQALGQGPEFLTYFQNEAQLDKSGLPSDRFFAERPEGSVSTLKIQRTQQEDSAVYLCASSLGVPGRATQYFGPGTRLTVL.